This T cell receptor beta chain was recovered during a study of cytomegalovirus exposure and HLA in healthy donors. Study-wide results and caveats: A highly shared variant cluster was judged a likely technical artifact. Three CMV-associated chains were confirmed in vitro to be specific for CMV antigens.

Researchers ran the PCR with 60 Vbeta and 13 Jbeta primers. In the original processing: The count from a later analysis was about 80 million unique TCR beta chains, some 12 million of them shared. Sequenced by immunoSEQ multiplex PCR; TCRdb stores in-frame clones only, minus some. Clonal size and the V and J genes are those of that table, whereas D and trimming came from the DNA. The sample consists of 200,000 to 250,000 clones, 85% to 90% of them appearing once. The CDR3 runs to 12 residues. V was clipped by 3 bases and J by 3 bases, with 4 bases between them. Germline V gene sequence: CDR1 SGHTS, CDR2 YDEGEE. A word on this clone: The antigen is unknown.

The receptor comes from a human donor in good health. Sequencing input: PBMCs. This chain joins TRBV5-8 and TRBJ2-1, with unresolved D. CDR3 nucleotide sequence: TGTGCCAGCAGCTGGAGCTACAATGAGCAGTTCTTC. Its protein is CASSWSYNEQFF.